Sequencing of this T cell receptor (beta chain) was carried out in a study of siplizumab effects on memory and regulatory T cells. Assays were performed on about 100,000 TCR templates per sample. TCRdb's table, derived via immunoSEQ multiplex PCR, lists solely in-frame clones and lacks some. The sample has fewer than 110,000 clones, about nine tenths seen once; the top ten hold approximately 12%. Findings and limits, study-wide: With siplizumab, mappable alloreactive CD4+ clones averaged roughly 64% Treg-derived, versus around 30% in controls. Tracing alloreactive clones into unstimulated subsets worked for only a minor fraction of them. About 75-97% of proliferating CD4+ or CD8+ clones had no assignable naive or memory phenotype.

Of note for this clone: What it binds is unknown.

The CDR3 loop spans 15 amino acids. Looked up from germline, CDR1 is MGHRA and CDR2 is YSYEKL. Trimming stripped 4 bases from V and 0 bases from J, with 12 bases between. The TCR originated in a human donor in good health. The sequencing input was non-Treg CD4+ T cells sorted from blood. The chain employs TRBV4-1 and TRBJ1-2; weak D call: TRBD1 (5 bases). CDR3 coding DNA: TGCGCCAGCAGCCTGGGGCTTCTTTCTAACTATGGCTACACCTTC. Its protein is CASSLGLLSNYGYTF.